The entry that follows covers one T cell receptor beta chain sequence. Its antigen remains unidentified. This entry is derived from a study of cytomegalovirus exposure and HLA in healthy donors. Findings and limits, study-wide: Confirmation in vitro established that three CMV-associated chains were specific for CMV antigens. Previously analyzed data showed that most TCR beta V segments were productive at a frequency of about 87% or about 30%. Researchers left out some V segments, among them TRBV6-2 and TRBV6-3, as indistinguishable.

The PCR made use of 60 Vbeta and 13 Jbeta primers. Sequencing was performed with immunoSEQ multiplex PCR; in TCRdb, only in-frame clones are kept and a portion is missing. The repertoire table contains approximately 92,000 clones. This CDR3 spans 14 amino acids. Germline V CDR1 and CDR2: SGHKS, YYEKEE (reference sequence). The receptor was derived from a young woman in good health and CMV-seronegative. The chain couples TRBV5-5 to TRBJ2-5; 9 bases map to TRBD1. The tail of the sequence fits TRBJ2-7 better, so the J call may be wrong. The specimen sequenced was PBMCs. CDR3 in DNA: TGTGCCAGCAGCCCCCCGGGACAGGGTAACGAGCAGTACTTC. Its translation: CASSPPGQGNEQYF.